The rows below give T cell receptor beta chains drawn from one sample of a study of beta chain features in type 1 diabetes. The table came from immunoSEQ multiplex PCR; TCRdb's copy has only in-frame clones and leaves some out. The data show approximately 260,000 clones, 24% seen once. Sequenced material: naive CD4+ T cells from blood. The source is a woman in her 30s with type 1 diabetes. The CDR3 runs from the conserved cysteine through the conserved F or W. A D gene is named only where the DNA matches it firmly. The size of a clone is reported for some rows only, either as once, few or many, or as a class for expanded clones.

CDR3: CASSQGTGANVLTF; DNA: TGCGCCAGCAGCCAGGGTACCGGGGCCAACGTCCTGACTTTC; length: 14; D: NA; V: TRBV10-1; size: NA; J: TRBJ2-6
CDR3: CAWKTGTGIYEQYF; DNA: TGTGCCTGGAAAACCGGGACAGGGATTTACGAGCAGTACTTC; length: 14; D: TRBD1; V: TRBV30; size: few; J: TRBJ2-7
CDR3: CASSEPTVSYEQYF; DNA: TGTGCCAGCAGTGAACCGACAGTCTCCTACGAGCAGTACTTC; length: 14; D: NA; V: TRBV6-1; size: NA; J: TRBJ2-7
CDR3: CASSLDFSGATGELFF; DNA: TGTGCCAGCAGCTTAGATTTTAGCGGAGCGACCGGGGAGCTGTTTTTT; length: 16; D: NA; V: TRBV11-2; size: NA; J: TRBJ2-2
CDR3: CASSRGYEQYF; DNA: TGTGCCAGCAGTCGGGGCTACGAGCAGTACTTC; length: 11; D: NA; V: TRBV6-5; size: NA; J: TRBJ2-7
CDR3: CASSPPGGLAGDTSYNEQFF; DNA: TGTGCCAGCTCACCACCGGGGGGACTAGCGGGAGATACCTCCTACAATGAGCAGTTCTTC; length: 20; D: TRBD2; V: TRBV18; size: NA; J: TRBJ2-1
CDR3: CASSEDRPMYF; DNA: TGTGCCAGCAGTGAGGACAGGCCGATGTACTTC; length: 11; D: TRBD1; V: TRBV2; size: NA; J: TRBJ2-7
CDR3: CASSLGGTYGYTF; DNA: TGTGCCAGTTCCCTGGGGGGAACCTATGGCTACACCTTC; length: 13; D: NA; V: TRBV19; size: NA; J: TRBJ1-2
CDR3: CASSPGTGDLNEKLFF; DNA: TGCGCCAGCAGCCCGGGGACAGGGGACCTTAATGAAAAACTGTTTTTT; length: 16; D: TRBD1; V: TRBV4-1; size: few; J: TRBJ1-4
CDR3: CASSVAGEQPQHF; DNA: TGTGCCAGCAGTGTAGCAGGGGAACAGCCCCAGCATTTT; length: 13; D: NA; V: TRBV27; size: few; J: TRBJ1-5
CDR3: CASSQRSAGNTIYF; DNA: TGTGCCAGCAGCCAGAGGTCAGCTGGAAACACCATATATTTT; length: 14; D: NA; V: TRBV14; size: NA; J: TRBJ1-3
CDR3: CASTRTSGVDTQYF; DNA: TGTGCCAGCACCAGGACTAGCGGAGTGGATACGCAGTATTTT; length: 14; D: TRBD2; V: TRBV11-2; size: few; J: TRBJ2-3
CDR3: CASTYSYNEQFF; DNA: TGTGCCAGCACCTACTCCTACAATGAGCAGTTCTTC; length: 12; D: NA; V: TRBV28; size: NA; J: TRBJ2-1
CDR3: CSVDKQSASGSYEQFF; DNA: TGCAGCGTTGATAAGCAGTCGGCTAGCGGGAGCTATGAGCAGTTCTTC; length: 16; D: TRBD2; V: TRBV29-1; size: NA; J: TRBJ2-1
CDR3: CASSQAGSDTDTQYF; DNA: TGCGCCAGCAGCCAAGCCGGGAGTGACACAGATACGCAGTATTTT; length: 15; D: NA; V: TRBV4-1; size: few; J: TRBJ2-3
CDR3: CASSYPEGTDTQYF; DNA: TGTGCCAGCAGTTACCCTGAGGGCACAGATACGCAGTATTTT; length: 14; D: NA; V: TRBV6-6; size: NA; J: TRBJ2-3
CDR3: CASSPTGHNTDTQYF; DNA: TGTGCCAGCAGCCCAACGGGACACAACACAGATACGCAGTATTTT; length: 15; D: NA; V: TRBV7-6; size: NA; J: TRBJ2-3
CDR3: CASSLGLPYNEQFF; DNA: TGTGCCAGCAGCTTAGGACTTCCCTACAATGAGCAGTTCTTC; length: 14; D: NA; V: TRBV11-2; size: NA; J: TRBJ2-1
CDR3: CSVPDYLGTDTQYF; DNA: TGCAGCGTTCCGGACTACCTAGGGACAGATACGCAGTATTTT; length: 14; D: NA; V: TRBV29-1; size: few; J: TRBJ2-3
CDR3: CASSLRTASFF; DNA: TGTGCCAGCAGCCTAAGGACAGCCTCGTTCTTC; length: 11; D: NA; V: TRBV7-9; size: NA; J: TRBJ2-1
CDR3: CASSFLGAREAFF; DNA: TGTGCCAGCAGTTTTTTGGGCGCCCGTGAGGCTTTCTTT; length: 13; D: NA; V: TRBV27; size: few; J: TRBJ1-1
CDR3: CASSQETTGSTFLYTF; DNA: TGCGCCAGCAGCCAAGAAACGACAGGATCGACTTTCCTCTACACCTTC; length: 16; D: NA; V: TRBV4-1; size: NA; J: TRBJ1-2
CDR3: CASRRTGTYEQYF; DNA: TGTGCCAGCAGGCGGACGGGAACCTACGAGCAGTACTTC; length: 13; D: NA; V: TRBV27; size: NA; J: TRBJ2-7
CDR3: CASSGLQGARETQYF; DNA: TGTGCCAGCAGTGGACTACAGGGGGCGCGGGAGACCCAGTACTTC; length: 15; D: TRBD1; V: TRBV27; size: NA; J: TRBJ2-5
CDR3: CASSDRYPAGEQFF; DNA: TGTGCCAGCAGTGACCGATACCCAGCGGGTGAGCAGTTCTTC; length: 14; D: NA; V: TRBV6-4; size: NA; J: TRBJ2-1
CDR3: CSALDSTNYGYTF; DNA: TGCAGCGCCCTAGACAGTACTAACTATGGCTACACCTTC; length: 13; D: NA; V: TRBV29-1; size: NA; J: TRBJ1-2
CDR3: CAISEHGLTEAFF; DNA: TGTGCCATCAGTGAGCACGGTTTGACTGAAGCTTTCTTT; length: 13; D: NA; V: TRBV10-3; size: NA; J: TRBJ1-1
CDR3: CASSYPGQGMNYGYTF; DNA: TGCGCCAGCAGCTACCCGGGACAGGGGATGAACTATGGCTACACCTTC; length: 16; D: TRBD1; V: TRBV4-1; size: few; J: TRBJ1-2
CDR3: CASSLVPGLADEQYF; DNA: TGTGCCAGCAGCTTAGTACCGGGACTAGCGGACGAGCAGTACTTC; length: 15; D: TRBD2; V: TRBV7-2; size: few; J: TRBJ2-7
CDR3: CSVVHIGGNSYNEQFF; DNA: TGCAGCGTTGTCCATATCGGCGGGAACTCCTACAATGAGCAGTTCTTC; length: 16; D: NA; V: TRBV29-1; size: NA; J: TRBJ2-1
CDR3: CASSPGTGYTEAFF; DNA: TGTGCCAGCAGTCCCGGGACAGGGTACACTGAAGCTTTCTTT; length: 14; D: TRBD1; V: TRBV28; size: few; J: TRBJ1-1
CDR3: CASSSPGREQYF; DNA: TGTGCCAGCAGTTCCCCAGGGCGCGAGCAGTACTTC; length: 12; D: NA; V: TRBV6-6; size: NA; J: TRBJ2-7
CDR3: CASSLTSGTDTQYF; DNA: TGTGCCAGCAGCTTAACTAGCGGCACAGATACGCAGTATTTT; length: 14; D: NA; V: TRBV7-3; size: few; J: TRBJ2-3
CDR3: CASSEGIPGGQPQHF; DNA: TGTGCCAGCAGTGAAGGTATTCCGGGGGGCCAGCCCCAGCATTTT; length: 15; D: NA; V: TRBV2; size: NA; J: TRBJ1-5
CDR3: CASSALAGVVNEQFF; DNA: TGTGCCAGCAGTGCCCTAGCGGGAGTGGTGAATGAGCAGTTCTTC; length: 15; D: TRBD2; V: TRBV2; size: few; J: TRBJ2-1
CDR3: CASSHVVTGNEKLFF; DNA: TGCGCCAGCAGCCATGTTGTTACGGGGAATGAAAAACTGTTTTTT; length: 15; D: NA; V: TRBV4-1; size: few; J: TRBJ1-4
CDR3: CASSLDGLAVSTDTQYF; DNA: TGTGCCAGCAGCTTAGATGGACTAGCAGTAAGCACAGATACGCAGTATTTT; length: 17; D: TRBD2; V: TRBV11-2; size: few; J: TRBJ2-3
CDR3: CASSPGLQSYEQYF; DNA: TGTGCCAGCAGCCCGGGACTTCAATCCTACGAGCAGTACTTC; length: 14; D: NA; V: TRBV7-3; size: few; J: TRBJ2-7
CDR3: CAWSGLAGGPFSWNEQFF; DNA: TGTGCCTGGAGTGGACTAGCGGGAGGGCCTTTTTCATGGAATGAGCAGTTCTTC; length: 18; D: TRBD2; V: TRBV30; size: NA; J: TRBJ2-1
CDR3: CASSPWQFQETQYF; DNA: TGTGCCAGCTCACCGTGGCAGTTCCAAGAGACCCAGTACTTC; length: 14; D: NA; V: TRBV18; size: few; J: TRBJ2-5
CDR3: CASSFSGYEQYF; DNA: TGCGCCAGCAGCTTCTCAGGGTACGAGCAGTACTTC; length: 12; D: NA; V: TRBV5-1; size: NA; J: TRBJ2-7
CDR3: CSVPGLYGYTF; DNA: TGCAGCGTTCCGGGACTCTATGGCTACACCTTC; length: 11; D: NA; V: TRBV29-1; size: NA; J: TRBJ1-2
CDR3: CAWSVLRGTGNTIYF; DNA: TGTGCCTGGAGTGTACTTAGGGGCACTGGAAACACCATATATTTT; length: 15; D: NA; V: TRBV30; size: NA; J: TRBJ1-3
CDR3: CAWSVGGGTDTQYF; DNA: TGTGCCTGGAGTGTCGGCGGGGGCACAGATACGCAGTATTTT; length: 14; D: NA; V: TRBV30; size: NA; J: TRBJ2-3
CDR3: CASVKPGGLSTGELFF; DNA: TGTGCCAGCGTTAAGCCAGGGGGCTTATCCACCGGGGAGCTGTTTTTT; length: 16; D: TRBD1; V: TRBV28; size: few; J: TRBJ2-2
CDR3: CAWSRGHQNQPQHF; DNA: TGTGCCTGGAGTAGGGGACACCAGAATCAGCCCCAGCATTTT; length: 14; D: NA; V: TRBV30; size: NA; J: TRBJ1-5
CDR3: CAWRMIGGEQYF; DNA: TGTGCCTGGAGGATGATCGGGGGCGAGCAGTACTTC; length: 12; D: NA; V: TRBV30; size: NA; J: TRBJ2-7
CDR3: CAWSGVRGTDEKLFF; DNA: TGTGCCTGGAGTGGGGTACGAGGAACGGATGAAAAACTGTTTTTT; length: 15; D: NA; V: TRBV30; size: NA; J: TRBJ1-4
CDR3: CASSLGEEDTQYF; DNA: TGTGCCAGCAGCTTAGGAGAGGAGGATACGCAGTATTTT; length: 13; D: NA; V: TRBV11-2; size: few; J: TRBJ2-3
CDR3: CASSLSPGRRDEQYF; DNA: TGTGCCAGCAGCCTTTCACCGGGACGGAGGGACGAGCAGTACTTC; length: 15; D: NA; V: TRBV7-9; size: NA; J: TRBJ2-7
CDR3: CASSIGGAGDRYEQYF; DNA: TGTGCCAGTAGTATCGGTGGGGCAGGGGATAGGTACGAGCAGTACTTC; length: 16; D: NA; V: TRBV19; size: few; J: TRBJ2-7
CDR3: CASSLGAGYYNEQFF; DNA: TGTGCCAGCAGCTTAGGCGCAGGGTACTACAATGAGCAGTTCTTC; length: 15; D: NA; V: TRBV7-8; size: few; J: TRBJ2-1
CDR3: CASSALAGVTYNEQFF; DNA: TGTGCCAGTAGTGCTCTAGCGGGAGTGACCTACAATGAGCAGTTCTTC; length: 16; D: TRBD2; V: TRBV19; size: NA; J: TRBJ2-1